The rows below give T cell receptor beta chains drawn from one sample of a study of cytomegalovirus exposure and HLA in healthy donors. The protocol was immunoSEQ multiplex PCR, while the TCRdb copy is restricted to in-frame clones and leaves out a portion. The table records 84,000 or so clones, under 80% of them present only once. Input material: PBMCs. Receptors originate from a boy between 10 and 17 years old in good health and CMV-seronegative. The CDR3 runs from the conserved cysteine through the conserved F or W. D genes are given only for firm matches. A clone size is listed for some rows: how often the clone was seen (once, few, many), or a class if it is expanded.

j_call v_call d_call clone_size cdr3_nt cdr3_aa
TRBJ1-1 TRBV28 - once TGTGCCAGCAGTTTCGGGGGCACTGAAGCTTTCTTT CASSFGGTEAFF
TRBJ1-4 TRBV30 - - TGTGCCTGGACAATGGCCGCGAGAGGTGAAAAACTGTTTTTT CAWTMAARGEKLFF
TRBJ2-1 TRBV7-9 TRBD2 few TGTGCCAGCAGCATAGAACTAGCGGGGGGGCCGGATGAGCAGTTCTTC CASSIELAGGPDEQFF
TRBJ1-5 TRBV7-8 - - TGTGCCAGCAGCTTATTACAGGGAAATCAGCCCCAGCATTTT CASSLLQGNQPQHF
TRBJ1-1 TRBV6-5 - - TGTGCCAGCAGTTACCTGAAAGCTACGAACACTGAAGCTTTCTTT CASSYLKATNTEAFF
TRBJ2-3 TRBV7-9 TRBD2 - TGTGCCAGCAGCGAGGGACTAGCGGGAGACGCAGATACGCAGTATTTT CASSEGLAGDADTQYF
TRBJ1-4 TRBV7-9 - - TGTGCCAGCAGCTTTACAGGACGGACAGAAAAACTGTTTTTT CASSFTGRTEKLFF
TRBJ2-1 TRBV5-1 TRBD2 - TGCGCCAGCAGCTTTACTAGCGGGAGTATCAATGAGCAGTTCTTC CASSFTSGSINEQFF
TRBJ1-2 TRBV29-1 - few TGCAGCGTTGAAGTCCTCGAGGCGGAAATCCATGGCTACACCTTC CSVEVLEAEIHGYTF
TRBJ2-5 TRBV5-1 TRBD1 - TGCGCCAGCAGCTTGGGACAGGGGCAAGAGACCCAGTACTTC CASSLGQGQETQYF
TRBJ1-4 TRBV7-7 TRBD1 - TGTGCCAGCAGCCCCGGGACAGGGAATGAAAAACTGTTTTTT CASSPGTGNEKLFF
TRBJ2-5 TRBV28 - once TGTGCCAGCAGTTTTGGTCAGGGTGGGAAGACCCAGTACTTC CASSFGQGGKTQYF
TRBJ1-6 TRBV5-4 - - TGTGCCAGCAGCCCCCCAGGGGATGGTTCACCCCTCCACTTT CASSPPGDGSPLHF
TRBJ2-2 TRBV30 TRBD1 - TGTGCCTGGGCCGACAGGGTAATAACCGGGGAGCTGTTTTTT CAWADRVITGELFF
TRBJ2-1 TRBV5-6 - - TGTGCCAGCAGCAATAGGCCCCAGCGGGTCACGCATGAGCAGTTCTTC CASSNRPQRVTHEQFF
TRBJ2-7 TRBV2 TRBD1 - TGTGCCAGCAGACGGGACAGCTCCTACGAGCAGTACTTC CASRRDSSYEQYF
TRBJ2-7 TRBV5-1 - - TGCGCCAGCAGTCCAAGCGGAGGCTTACCCACTTCCTACGAGCAGTACTTC CASSPSGGLPTSYEQYF
TRBJ2-1 TRBV6-5 TRBD2 - TGTGCCAGCAGTTTAGCGGGAGGTCCGGGTAATGAGCAGTTCTTC CASSLAGGPGNEQFF
TRBJ1-4 TRBV6-5 - - TGTGCCAGCAGTTGGGCCGGGGGTGAACTGTTTTTT CASSWAGGELFF
TRBJ1-1 TRBV25-1 TRBD1 few TGTGCCAGCAGTATGGGACAGACCACTGAAGCTTTCTTT CASSMGQTTEAFF
TRBJ1-5 TRBV11-2 - - TGTGCCAGCAGCGTAGGACTCGCTAATCAGCCCCAGCATTTT CASSVGLANQPQHF
TRBJ1-2 TRBV7-6 - - TGTGCCAGCAGTGAACGGGGAAGTTATGGCTACACCTTC CASSERGSYGYTF
TRBJ2-2 TRBV11-2 TRBD2 - TGTGCCAGCAGCTACAGGCGGGGGGGCCAGAACACCGGGGAGCTGTTTTTT CASSYRRGGQNTGELFF
TRBJ1-6 TRBV6-5 - few TGTGCCAGCAGGGAGGGGAATTCACCCCTCCACTTT CASREGNSPLHF
TRBJ1-5 TRBV19 - few TGTGCCAGTATGATACTGGGGCGCGACAATCAGCCCCAGCATTTT CASMILGRDNQPQHF
TRBJ2-5 TRBV28 TRBD1 - TGTGCCAGCACCAAGACCCGGGGACAGGGGCCCCAAGAGACCCAGTACTTC CASTKTRGQGPQETQYF
TRBJ2-7 TRBV28 - - TGTGCCAGCACCTCTACAGGGTACATCTACGAGCAGTACTTC CASTSTGYIYEQYF
TRBJ2-1 TRBV11-3 - - TGTGCCAGCAGCTTAGGGGCCCACAATGAGCAGTTCTTC CASSLGAHNEQFF
TRBJ2-2 TRBV4-3 - - TGCGCCAGCAGCCAAGTTGGCCCTGAAACCGGGGAGCTGTTTTTT CASSQVGPETGELFF
TRBJ1-2 TRBV6-5 TRBD1 - TGTGCCAGCAGACGTCTTTTGGACAGGCTCTACACCTTC CASRRLLDRLYTF
TRBJ2-7 TRBV4-3 TRBD2 once TGCGCCAGCAGCCCTTACCCTACTAGCGGGAAGGAGCAGTACTTC CASSPYPTSGKEQYF
TRBJ2-3 TRBV7-6 - few TGTGCCAGCAGCTGGCGGGACCTTAGCACAGATACGCAGTATTTT CASSWRDLSTDTQYF
TRBJ2-5 TRBV7-7 TRBD1 - TGTGCTAGCAGCTCAGCAGGGGGACGAGAGACCCAGTACTTC CASSSAGGRETQYF
TRBJ2-7 TRBV15 - - TGTGCCACCAGCAGAGATGGGGGGGCTAGCTACGAGCAGTACTTC CATSRDGGASYEQYF
TRBJ1-1 TRBV4-1 TRBD1 - TGCGCCAGCAGCCTGGGACAGGGCGACGAAGCTTTCTTT CASSLGQGDEAFF